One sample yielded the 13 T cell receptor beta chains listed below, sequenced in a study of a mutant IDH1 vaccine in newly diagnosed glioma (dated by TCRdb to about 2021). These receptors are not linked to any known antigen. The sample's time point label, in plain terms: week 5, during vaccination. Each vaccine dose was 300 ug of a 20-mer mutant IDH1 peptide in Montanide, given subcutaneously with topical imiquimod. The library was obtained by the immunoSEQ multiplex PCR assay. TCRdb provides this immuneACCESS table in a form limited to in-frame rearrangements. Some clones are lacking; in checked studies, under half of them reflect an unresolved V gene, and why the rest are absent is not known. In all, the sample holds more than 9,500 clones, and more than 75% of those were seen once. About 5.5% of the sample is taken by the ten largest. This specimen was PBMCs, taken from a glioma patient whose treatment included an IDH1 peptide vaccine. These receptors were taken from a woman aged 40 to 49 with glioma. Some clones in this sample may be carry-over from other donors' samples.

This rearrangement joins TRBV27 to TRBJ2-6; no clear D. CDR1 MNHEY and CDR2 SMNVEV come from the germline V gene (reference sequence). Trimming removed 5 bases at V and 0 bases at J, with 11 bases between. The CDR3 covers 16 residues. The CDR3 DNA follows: TGTGCCAGCAGTGCGCGGTACAGCTCTGGGGCCAACGTCCTGACTTTC. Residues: CASSARYSSGANVLTF.

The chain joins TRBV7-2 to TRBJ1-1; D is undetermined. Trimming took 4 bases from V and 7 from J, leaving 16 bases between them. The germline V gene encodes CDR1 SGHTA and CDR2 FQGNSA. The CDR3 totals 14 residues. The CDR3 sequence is CASSSRRNAGEAFF. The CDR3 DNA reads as TGTGCCAGCAGCTCGCGCAGGAATGCGGGTGAAGCTTTCTTT.

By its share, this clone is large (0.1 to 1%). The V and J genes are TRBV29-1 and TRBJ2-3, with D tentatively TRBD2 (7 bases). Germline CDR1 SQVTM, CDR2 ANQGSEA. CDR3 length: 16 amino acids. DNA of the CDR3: TGCAGTGAGGGGGGGGCTAGCGGTACAGTATCAGATACGCAGTATTTT. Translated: CSEGGASGTVSDTQYF.

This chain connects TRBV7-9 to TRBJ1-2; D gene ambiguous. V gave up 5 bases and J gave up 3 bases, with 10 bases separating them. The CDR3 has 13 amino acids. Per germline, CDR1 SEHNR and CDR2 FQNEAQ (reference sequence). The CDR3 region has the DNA TGTGCCAGCAGCATAATACCCCACTATGGCTACACCTTC. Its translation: CASSIIPHYGYTF.

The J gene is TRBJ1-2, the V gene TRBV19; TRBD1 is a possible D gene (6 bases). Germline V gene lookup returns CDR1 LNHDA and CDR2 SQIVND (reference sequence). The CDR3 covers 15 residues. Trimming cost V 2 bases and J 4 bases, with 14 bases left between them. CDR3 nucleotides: TGTGCCAGTAGTATAATATTGGACAGTGCCTATGGCTACACCTTC. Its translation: CASSIILDSAYGYTF.

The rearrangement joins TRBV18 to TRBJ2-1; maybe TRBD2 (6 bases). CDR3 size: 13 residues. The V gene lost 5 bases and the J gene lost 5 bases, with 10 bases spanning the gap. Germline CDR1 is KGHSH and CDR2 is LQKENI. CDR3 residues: CASSSGRDNEQFF. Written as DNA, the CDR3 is TGTGCCAGCTCATCCGGGAGAGACAATGAGCAGTTCTTC.

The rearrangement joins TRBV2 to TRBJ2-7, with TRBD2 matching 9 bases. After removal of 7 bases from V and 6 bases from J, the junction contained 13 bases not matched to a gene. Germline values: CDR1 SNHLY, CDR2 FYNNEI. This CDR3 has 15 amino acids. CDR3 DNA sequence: TGTGCCAGCAAGCGGGCGGGGGGGCCCGACCGCGAGCAGTACTTC. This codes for CASKRAGGPDREQYF. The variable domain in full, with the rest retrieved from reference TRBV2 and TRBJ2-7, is EPEVTQTPSHQVTQMGQEVILRCVPISNHLYFYWYRQILGQKVEFLVSFYNNEISEKSEIFDDQFSVERPDGSNFTLKIRSTKLEDSAMYFCASKRAGGPDREQYFGPGTRLTVT.

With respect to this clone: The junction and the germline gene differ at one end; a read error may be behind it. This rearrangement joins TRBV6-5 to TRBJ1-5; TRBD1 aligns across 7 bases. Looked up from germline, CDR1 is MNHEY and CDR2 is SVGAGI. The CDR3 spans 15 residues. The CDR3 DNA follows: TGTGCCAGCAGAAGGGGACAGAATAGCAATCAGACCCAGCATTTT. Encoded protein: CASRRGQNSNQTQHF.

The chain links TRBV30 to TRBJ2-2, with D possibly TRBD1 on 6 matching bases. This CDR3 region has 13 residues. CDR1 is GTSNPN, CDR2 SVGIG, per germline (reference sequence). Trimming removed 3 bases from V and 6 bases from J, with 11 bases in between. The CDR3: CAWSSDRPGELFF. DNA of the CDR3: TGTGCCTGGAGCTCGGACAGACCCGGGGAGCTGTTTTTT.

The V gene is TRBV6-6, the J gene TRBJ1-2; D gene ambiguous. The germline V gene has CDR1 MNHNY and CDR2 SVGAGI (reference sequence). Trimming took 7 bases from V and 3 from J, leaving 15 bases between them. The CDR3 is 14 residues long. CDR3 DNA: TGTGCCAGCACCATCACGGGCGCGGACTATGGCTACACCTTC. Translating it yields CASTITGADYGYTF.

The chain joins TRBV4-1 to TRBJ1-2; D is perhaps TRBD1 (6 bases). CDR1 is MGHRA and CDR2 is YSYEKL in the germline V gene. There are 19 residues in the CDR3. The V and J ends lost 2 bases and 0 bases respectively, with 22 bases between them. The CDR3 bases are TGCGCCAGCAGCCAACCCCGCCTGGGGAGTCAGGGGACTAACTATGGCTACACCTTC. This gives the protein CASSQPRLGSQGTNYGYTF.

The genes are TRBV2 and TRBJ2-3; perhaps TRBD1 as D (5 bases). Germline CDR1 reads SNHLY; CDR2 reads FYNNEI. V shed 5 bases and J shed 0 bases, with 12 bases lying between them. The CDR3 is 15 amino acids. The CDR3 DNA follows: TGTGCCAGCAGTATTATGCAGGGTAGCACAGATACGCAGTATTTT. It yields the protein CASSIMQGSTDTQYF.

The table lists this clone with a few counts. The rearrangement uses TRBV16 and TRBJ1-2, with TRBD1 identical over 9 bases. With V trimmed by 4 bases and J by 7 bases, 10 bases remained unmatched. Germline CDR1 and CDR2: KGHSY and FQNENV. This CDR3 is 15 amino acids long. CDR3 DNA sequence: TGTGCCAGCAGCCGACAGGACAGGGGAGAAGGTGGCTACACCTTC. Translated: CASSRQDRGEGGYTF.